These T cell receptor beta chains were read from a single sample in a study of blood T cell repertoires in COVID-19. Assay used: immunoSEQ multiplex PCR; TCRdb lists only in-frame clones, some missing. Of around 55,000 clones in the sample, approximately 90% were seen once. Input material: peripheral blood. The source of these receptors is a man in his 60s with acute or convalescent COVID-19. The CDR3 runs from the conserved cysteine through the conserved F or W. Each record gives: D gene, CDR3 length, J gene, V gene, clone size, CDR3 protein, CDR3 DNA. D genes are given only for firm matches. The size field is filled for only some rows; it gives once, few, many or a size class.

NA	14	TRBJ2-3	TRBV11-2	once	CASSHRERADTQYF	TGTGCCAGCAGCCATCGGGAGAGGGCAGATACGCAGTATTTT
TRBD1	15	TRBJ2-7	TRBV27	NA	CASSSPGQRNYEQYF	TGTGCCAGCAGCTCTCCGGGACAGAGGAATTACGAGCAGTACTTC
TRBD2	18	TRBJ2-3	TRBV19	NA	CASSSGLAGAPRKDTQYF	TGTGCCAGTAGTTCCGGACTAGCGGGAGCCCCACGGAAAGATACGCAGTATTTT
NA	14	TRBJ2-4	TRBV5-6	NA	CASSSRLTRGDGDF	TGTGCCAGCAGTTCTAGACTGACTCGGGGAGATGGAGACTTC
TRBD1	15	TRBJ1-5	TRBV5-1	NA	CASSEGGWDNQPQHF	TGCGCCAGCAGCGAAGGGGGCTGGGACAATCAGCCCCAGCATTTT
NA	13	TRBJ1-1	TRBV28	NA	CASRTALNTEAFF	TGTGCCAGCCGGACAGCCTTGAACACTGAAGCTTTCTTT
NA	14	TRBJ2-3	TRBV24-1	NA	CATSDNGSTDTQYF	TGTGCCACCAGTGATAACGGGTCCACAGATACGCAGTATTTT
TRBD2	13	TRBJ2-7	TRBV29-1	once	CSVSGRNRNEQYF	TGCAGTGTCAGCGGGAGGAATAGGAACGAGCAGTACTTC
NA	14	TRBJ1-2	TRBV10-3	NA	CAISEEGALYGYTF	TGTGCCATCAGTGAGGAAGGGGCCCTCTATGGCTACACCTTC
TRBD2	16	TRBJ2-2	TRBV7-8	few	CASSLGLGLTAGELFF	TGTGCCAGCAGCTTAGGCCTGGGACTAACAGCCGGGGAGCTGTTTTTT
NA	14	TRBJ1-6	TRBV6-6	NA	CASSYATVDSPLHF	TGTGCCAGCAGTTATGCGACAGTAGATTCACCCCTCCACTTT
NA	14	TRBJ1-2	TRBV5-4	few	CASTLAGQDYGYTF	TGTGCCAGCACCCTAGCGGGACAAGATTATGGCTACACCTTC
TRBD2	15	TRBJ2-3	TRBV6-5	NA	CASSSLAELTDTQYF	TGTGCCAGCAGTTCGCTAGCGGAGCTCACAGATACGCAGTATTTT
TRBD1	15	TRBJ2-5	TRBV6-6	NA	CASSYPTGQQETQYF	TGTGCCAGCAGTTACCCGACGGGACAGCAAGAGACCCAGTACTTC
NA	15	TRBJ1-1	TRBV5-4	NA	CASSLGGEMNTEAFF	TGTGCCAGCAGCTTGGGTGGAGAGATGAACACTGAAGCTTTCTTT
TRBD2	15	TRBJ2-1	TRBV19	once	CASSIDGGRVDEQFF	TGTGCCAGTAGTATAGACGGCGGGAGAGTCGATGAGCAGTTCTTC
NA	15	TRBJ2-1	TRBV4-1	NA	CASSQLARLNNEQFF	TGCGCCAGCAGCCAACTAGCGAGACTTAACAATGAGCAGTTCTTC
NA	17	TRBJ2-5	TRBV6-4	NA	CASSDPGLTAPRETQYF	TGTGCCAGCAGTGACCCAGGACTAACCGCCCCCCGAGAGACCCAGTACTTC
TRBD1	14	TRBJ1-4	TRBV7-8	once	CASSSGQINEKLFF	TGTGCCAGCAGCTCGGGACAGATTAATGAAAAACTGTTTTTT
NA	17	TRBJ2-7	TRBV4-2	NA	CASSQDPAAGFSYEQYF	TGTGCCAGCAGCCAAGATCCCGCGGCAGGGTTCTCCTACGAGCAGTACTTC
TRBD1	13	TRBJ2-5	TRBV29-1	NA	CSVFTGGGETQYF	TGCAGCGTTTTTACAGGGGGCGGGGAGACCCAGTACTTC
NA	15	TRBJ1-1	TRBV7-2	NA	CASSLGRAQNTEAFF	TGTGCCAGCAGCTTAGGCAGGGCGCAGAACACTGAAGCTTTCTTT
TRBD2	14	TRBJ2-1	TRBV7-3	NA	CASSASGGYNEQFF	TGTGCCAGCAGCGCATCGGGAGGTTACAATGAGCAGTTCTTC
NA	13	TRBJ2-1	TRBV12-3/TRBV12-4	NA	CASSFRGNGEQFF	TGTGCCAGCAGTTTTAGGGGGAATGGTGAGCAGTTCTTC
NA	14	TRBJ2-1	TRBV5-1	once	CASSLGQGGGEQFF	TGCGCCAGCAGCTTGGGGCAGGGAGGAGGTGAGCAGTTCTTC
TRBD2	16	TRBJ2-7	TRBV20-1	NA	CSASFGAGGHSYEQYF	TGCAGTGCTAGTTTCGGGGCGGGAGGACACTCCTACGAGCAGTACTTC
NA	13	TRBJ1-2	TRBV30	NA	CAWSPDRGHGYTF	TGTGCCTGGAGTCCGGATAGGGGTCATGGCTACACCTTC
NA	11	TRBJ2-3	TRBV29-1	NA	CSVDDADTQYF	TGCAGCGTTGACGATGCGGATACGCAGTATTTT
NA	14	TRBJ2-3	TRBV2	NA	CASAPRGYTDTQYF	TGTGCCAGCGCACCACGGGGATACACAGATACGCAGTATTTT
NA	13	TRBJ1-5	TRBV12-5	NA	CASGFDGDQPQHF	TGTGCTAGTGGTTTCGACGGAGATCAGCCCCAGCATTTT
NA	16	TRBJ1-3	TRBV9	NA	CASSVEVQTYGNTIYF	TGTGCCAGCAGCGTAGAGGTACAGACCTATGGAAACACCATATATTTT
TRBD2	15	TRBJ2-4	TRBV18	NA	CASCPGLGEKNIQYF	TGTGCCAGCTGTCCGGGACTAGGGGAAAAAAACATTCAGTACTTC
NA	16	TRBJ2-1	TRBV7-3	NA	CASSQGGGGPYNEQFF	TGTGCCAGCAGCCAGGGGGGAGGCGGACCCTACAATGAGCAGTTCTTC